This T cell receptor (beta chain) was profiled in a study of T cell repertoires in cytomegalovirus infection. Overall study context: The authors used CMV epitopes that were HLA-C-restricted (recently identified) and HLA-B-restricted (well studied). Whole-study findings and limits: The cumulative frequency of public TCR beta families distinguished individuals who carried CMV together with the relevant HLA. Predominance within the ex vivo response was attributable to HLA-C-restricted CMV-specific TCR beta clonotypes.

On this clonotype: Its antigen is unidentified.

TCRdb reprocessed the reads with MiXCR, giving one entry per CDR3 protein. The top ten clones hold less than 15% of a sample with about 400,000 distinct CDR3 sequences, just under 35% of them seen once. Per the germline V gene, CDR1 is LGHNA and CDR2 is YSLEER. Trimming removed 4 bases from V and 2 bases from J; junction bases left unmatched: 17. The CDR3 covers 18 residues. The sequences come from cultured PBMCs, collected from culture after CMV antigen stimulation. The receptor was isolated from a human donor in good health (CMV status not recorded). Some clones in this sample may be carry-over from other donors' samples. The chain recombines TRBV4-3 with TRBJ2-7; the match to TRBD1 covers 7 bases. The CDR3 is CASSRHRNYRTGPYEQYV. In DNA, the CDR3 is TGCGCCAGCAGCCGGCATAGGAACTACCGGACAGGACCCTACGAGCAGTACGTC.